This T cell receptor beta chain is from a study of cytotoxic CD8 clonotypes in ibrutinib-treated CLL. Findings and limits, study-wide: Sustained-remission and progressing patients had unequal sampling times.

Sequencing was performed with immunoSEQ multiplex PCR; in TCRdb, only in-frame clones are kept and a portion is missing. Altogether some 200,000 clones are present, over 60% being singletons, with the ten largest covering around an eighth. The CDR3 contains 11 residues. The germline V gene encodes CDR1 SGHDT and CDR2 YYEEEE. V dropped 0 bases and J dropped 6 bases, with 2 bases sitting between them. As for this clone: As yet, its antigen is unknown. Other DNA sequences in the sample encode the same CDR3.

This material consisted of PBMCs, taken after 24 months of ibrutinib treatment. V gene TRBV5-6 combines with J gene TRBJ2-3, with D unresolved. The receptor was isolated from a human donor with chronic lymphocytic leukemia. CDR3 loop: CASSLGDTQYF. The CDR3 DNA sequence: TGTGCCAGCAGCTTGGGTGATACGCAGTATTTT. The whole variable domain, remainder taken from reference TRBV5-6 and TRBJ2-3, is DAGVTQSPTHLIKTRGQQVTLRCSPKSGHDTVSWYQQALGQGPQFIFQYYEEEERQRGNFPDRFSGHQFPNYSSELNVNALLLGDSALYLCASSLGDTQYFGPGTRLTVL.